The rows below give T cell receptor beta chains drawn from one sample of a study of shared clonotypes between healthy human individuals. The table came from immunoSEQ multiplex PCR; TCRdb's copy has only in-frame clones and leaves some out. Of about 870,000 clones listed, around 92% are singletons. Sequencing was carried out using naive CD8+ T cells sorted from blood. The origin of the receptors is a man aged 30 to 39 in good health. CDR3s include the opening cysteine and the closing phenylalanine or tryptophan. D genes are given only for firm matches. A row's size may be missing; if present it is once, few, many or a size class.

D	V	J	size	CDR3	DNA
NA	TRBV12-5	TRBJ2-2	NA	CASGLDTPGRENTGELFF	TGTGCTAGTGGTTTGGACACGCCGGGACGGGAGAACACCGGGGAGCTGTTTTTT
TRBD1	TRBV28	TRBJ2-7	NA	CASSPLDRALSYEQYF	TGTGCCAGCAGCCCTTTGGACAGGGCCCTCTCCTACGAGCAGTACTTC
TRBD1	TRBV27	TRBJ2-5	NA	CASSLGGQGAWSQYF	TGTGCCAGCAGTTTAGGGGGCCAGGGGGCGTGGTCCCAGTACTTC
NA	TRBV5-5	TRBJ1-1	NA	CASSSTAIEAFF	TGTGCCAGCAGCTCGACCGCCATTGAAGCTTTCTTT
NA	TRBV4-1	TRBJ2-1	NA	CASSQDSGVSYNEQFF	TGCGCCAGCAGCCAAGACAGCGGAGTGTCCTACAATGAGCAGTTCTTC
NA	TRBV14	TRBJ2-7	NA	CASSLGPSTAGEQYF	TGTGCCAGCAGCCTGGGACCCTCGACGGCTGGCGAGCAGTACTTC
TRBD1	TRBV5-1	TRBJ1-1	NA	CASSFDRGKNTEAFF	TGCGCCAGCAGCTTTGACAGGGGGAAGAACACTGAAGCTTTCTTT
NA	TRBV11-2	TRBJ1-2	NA	CASSPQYGYTF	TGTGCCAGCAGCCCCCAGTATGGCTACACCTTC
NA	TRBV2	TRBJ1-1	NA	CASLYLLGSRNTEAFF	TGTGCCAGCCTCTACCTCTTGGGGAGCCGGAACACTGAAGCTTTCTTT
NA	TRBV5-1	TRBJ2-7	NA	CASSLVATAGRPYEQYF	TGCGCCAGCAGCTTGGTGGCGACCGCAGGCCGACCCTACGAGCAGTACTTC
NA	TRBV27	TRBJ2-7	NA	CASSFGSLYEQYF	TGTGCCAGCAGTTTTGGGTCCCTCTACGAGCAGTACTTC
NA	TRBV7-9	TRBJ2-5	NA	CASSSPQGGMETQYF	TGTGCCAGCAGCTCCCCACAGGGTGGTATGGAGACCCAGTACTTC
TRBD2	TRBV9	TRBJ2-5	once	CASNGAGGLGETQYF	TGTGCCAGCAACGGAGCGGGAGGGTTAGGGGAGACCCAGTACTTC
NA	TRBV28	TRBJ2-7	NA	CASSIIRTSPYEQYF	TGTGCCAGCAGCATAATCAGGACGTCTCCCTACGAGCAGTACTTC
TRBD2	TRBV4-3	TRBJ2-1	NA	CASSQDEGLAGVEEQFF	TGCGCCAGCAGCCAAGATGAGGGACTAGCGGGAGTCGAGGAGCAGTTCTTC
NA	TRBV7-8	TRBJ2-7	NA	CASSLVGDEDYEQYF	TGTGCCAGCAGCTTAGTAGGGGACGAGGACTACGAGCAGTACTTC
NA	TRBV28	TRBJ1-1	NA	CASSLGMNTEAFF	TGTGCCAGCAGTTTGGGCATGAACACTGAAGCTTTCTTT
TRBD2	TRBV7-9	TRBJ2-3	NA	CASSSDGAGGKTDTQYF	TGTGCCAGCAGCTCCGACGGGGCGGGAGGCAAAACAGATACGCAGTATTTT
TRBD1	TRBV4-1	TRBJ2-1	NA	CASSQTLTGIYNEQFF	TGCGCCAGCAGCCAAACATTGACAGGGATATACAATGAGCAGTTCTTC
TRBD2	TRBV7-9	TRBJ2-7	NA	CASSLPLPSTSGVSYEQYF	TGTGCCAGCAGCTTACCCCTTCCTTCAACTAGCGGGGTCTCCTACGAGCAGTACTTC
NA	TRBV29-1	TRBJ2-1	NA	CSVPHIHNEQFF	TGCAGCGTTCCCCACATCCACAATGAGCAGTTCTTC
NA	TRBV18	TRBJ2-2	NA	CASSSSRIRPRTGELFF	TGTGCCAGCTCATCTAGTCGCATACGGCCTAGGACCGGGGAGCTGTTTTTT
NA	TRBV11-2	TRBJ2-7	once	CASSLDADGIYEQYF	TGTGCCAGCAGCTTAGACGCCGACGGGATCTACGAGCAGTACTTC
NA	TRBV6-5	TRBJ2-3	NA	CASSYSGHPDTQYF	TGTGCCAGCAGTTACTCAGGGCACCCAGATACGCAGTATTTT
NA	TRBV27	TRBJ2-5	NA	CASSFRAGAETQYF	TGTGCCAGCAGTTTTCGGGCAGGGGCAGAGACCCAGTACTTC
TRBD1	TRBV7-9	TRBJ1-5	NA	CASSKDRVGNQPQHF	TGTGCCAGCAGCAAGGACAGGGTTGGCAATCAGCCCCAGCATTTT
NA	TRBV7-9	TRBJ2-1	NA	CASSLGQVLGQFF	TGTGCCAGCAGCTTAGGTCAGGTTCTAGGGCAGTTCTTC